This T cell receptor beta chain was retrieved from a study of OX40 agonist ivuxolimab in advanced cancers. On the study more broadly: Across the patients, intravenous ivuxolimab was delivered every 2 weeks at 0.01 to 10 mg/kg. The study's findings and limits: Both blood CD4+ and CD8+ T cells showed clonal growth by week 6 at 0.1 to 3.0 mg/kg.

About this clone itself: Its antigen is undetermined.

The protocol was immunoSEQ multiplex PCR, while the TCRdb copy is restricted to in-frame clones and leaves out a portion. The data show tens of thousands of clones, with around nine tenths seen just once and approximately 0.25% held by the top ten. V lost 5 bases to trimming and J lost 4 bases, with 11 bases between them. Germline-derived CDR1 and CDR2 are LNHDA and SQIVND (reference sequence). The length of the CDR3 is 14 residues. Sequenced material: CD4+ or CD8+ T cells sorted from blood, taken in a trial of the OX40 agonist ivuxolimab. The TCR originated in an adult with an advanced solid tumor such as melanoma, head and neck, liver or kidney cancer. This chain connects TRBV19 to TRBJ2-2, with D hard to call. CDR3 sequence reads: CASSEVGRTGELFF. In nucleotides, the CDR3 is TGTGCCAGTAGTGAAGTCGGGCGCACCGGGGAGCTGTTTTTT.